The clone carrying this T cell receptor (beta chain) was counted between two and nine times. The antigen is not known. The sample belongs to a study of blood T cells in healthy people across ages. Broader study findings: Correlation between TCR beta diversity and naive T cell percentage was strong.

Primers used in a second PCR of about 6 to 12 cycles were a sample-barcoded 5' primer and a J-beta primer mix. Sequencing yielded, for each sample, at least 2.5 million paired-end reads carrying CDR3. TCRdb redid the calling of the 5' RACE reads with MiXCR, one entry per CDR3 protein. The sample shows about 780,000 distinct CDR3 sequences, around 68% of them seen only once. CDR3 length: 15 amino acids. V shed 5 bases and J 5 bases; nucleotides not matched to a gene: 10. The clonotype comes from a man in his thirties or forties in good health. The sequenced material came from blood. The chain has TRBV12-3 or TRBV12-4 and TRBJ2-5, with 8 nucleotides matching TRBD2. Here the CDR3 DNA reads TGTGCCAGCAGTCCGGGACTAGAGAGTTGGGAGACCCAGTACTTC. Protein: CASSPGLESWETQYF.